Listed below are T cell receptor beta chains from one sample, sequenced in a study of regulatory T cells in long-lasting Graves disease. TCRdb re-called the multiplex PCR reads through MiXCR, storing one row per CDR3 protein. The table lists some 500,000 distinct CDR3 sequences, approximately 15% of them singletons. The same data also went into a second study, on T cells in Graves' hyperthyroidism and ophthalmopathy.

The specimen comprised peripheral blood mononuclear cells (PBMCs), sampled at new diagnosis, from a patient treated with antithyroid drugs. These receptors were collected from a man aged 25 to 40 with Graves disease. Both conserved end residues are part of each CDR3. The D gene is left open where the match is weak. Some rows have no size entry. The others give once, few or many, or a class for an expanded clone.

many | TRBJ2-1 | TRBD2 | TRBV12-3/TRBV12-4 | TGTGCCAGCAGTCCTACTGCCGGGACTAACTTTTACAATGAGCAGTTCTTC | CASSPTAGTNFYNEQFF
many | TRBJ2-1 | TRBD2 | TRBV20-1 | TGCAGTGCTTCCCCGGGACTAGGGGTCCATGAGCAGTTCTTC | CSASPGLGVHEQFF
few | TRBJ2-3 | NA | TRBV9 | TGTGCCAGCGGGGAGCGGATAACAGATACGCAGTATTTT | CASGERITDTQYF
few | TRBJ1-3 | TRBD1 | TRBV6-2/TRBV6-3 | TGTGCCAGCAGTTACTCGAAGACAGGGGCCAACACCATATATTTT | CASSYSKTGANTIYF
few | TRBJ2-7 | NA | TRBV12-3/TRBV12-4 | TGTGCCAGCAGACAAGCCGGGACGGCCTCCTACGAGCAGTACTTC | CASRQAGTASYEQYF
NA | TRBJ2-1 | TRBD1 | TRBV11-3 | TGTGCCAGCAGCTTAGGGGTGGGACAGGGGAATGAGCAGTTCTTC | CASSLGVGQGNEQFF
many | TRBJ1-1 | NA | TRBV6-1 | TGTGCCAGCAGTCGACAGAGGGTCACTGAAGCTTTCTTT | CASSRQRVTEAFF
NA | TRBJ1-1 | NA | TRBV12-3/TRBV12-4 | TGTGCCAGCAGGCTTAGGGGACAGAACACTGAAGCTTTCTTT | CASRLRGQNTEAFF
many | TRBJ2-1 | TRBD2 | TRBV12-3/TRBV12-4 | TGTGCCAGCAGTTTATGGACTAGCGGACTAAATGAGCAGTTCTTC | CASSLWTSGLNEQFF
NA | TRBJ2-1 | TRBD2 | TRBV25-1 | TGTGCCAGCAAGCTAAGCGGGGCTAGCATCAATGAGCAGTTCTTC | CASKLSGASINEQFF
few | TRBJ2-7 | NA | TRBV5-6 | TGTGCCAGCACCAGAGACAGACGGCAGTACTTC | CASTRDRRQYF
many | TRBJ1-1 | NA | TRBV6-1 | TGTGCCAGCAGTGACTCTGCTAGGGACACTGAAGCTTTCTTT | CASSDSARDTEAFF
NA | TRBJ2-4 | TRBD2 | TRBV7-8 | TGTGCCAGCAGCTTAGCTAGCGGGAGGGCCAAAAACATTCAGTACTTC | CASSLASGRAKNIQYF
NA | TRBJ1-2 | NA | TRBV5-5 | TGTGCCAGCAGCTTAGCGGACCGATACAACTATGGCTACACCTTC | CASSLADRYNYGYTF
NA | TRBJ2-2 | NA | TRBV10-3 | TGTGCCACCGGGCGGGACCAAAACACCGGGGAGCTGTTTTTT | CATGRDQNTGELFF
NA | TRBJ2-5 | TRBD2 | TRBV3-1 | TGTGCCAGCAGCCAGTGGACTAGCGGACAAGAGACCCAGTACTTC | CASSQWTSGQETQYF
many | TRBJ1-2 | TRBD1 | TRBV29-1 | TGCAGCTTAAGACAGGGGGAATATGGCTACACCTTC | CSLRQGEYGYTF
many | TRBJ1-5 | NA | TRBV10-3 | TGTGCCATCAGTGAAATCTTGGGGGGCAATCAGCCCCAGCATTTT | CAISEILGGNQPQHF
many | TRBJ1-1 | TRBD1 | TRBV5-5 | TGTGCCAGCAGCTTGGCATCGGACAGGGGGGGCAACACTGAAGCTTTCTTT | CASSLASDRGGNTEAFF
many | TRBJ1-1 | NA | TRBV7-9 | TGTGCCAGCAGCTTAGAGGCCGAAGCTTTCTTT | CASSLEAEAFF
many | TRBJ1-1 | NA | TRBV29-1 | TGCAGCGTTAAGGACCCTGGGGATCGAGCTTTCTTT | CSVKDPGDRAFF
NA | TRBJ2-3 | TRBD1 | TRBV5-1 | TGTGCCAGCAGCTTAGGGGGACAGGGGGCGCGTGCAGATACGCAGTATTTT | CASSLGGQGARADTQYF
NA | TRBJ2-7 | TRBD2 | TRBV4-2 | TGTGCCAGCAGCCAAGGTCGGGCGGGGGGTTCCTACGAGCAGTACTTC | CASSQGRAGGSYEQYF
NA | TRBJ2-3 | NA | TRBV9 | TGTGCCAGCAGCGTAGTTGGCAGCGGGACAGATACGCAGTATTTT | CASSVVGSGTDTQYF
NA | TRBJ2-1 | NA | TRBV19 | TGTGCCACTCAGAGAGAACGTGGTGAGCAGTTCTTC | CATQRERGEQFF
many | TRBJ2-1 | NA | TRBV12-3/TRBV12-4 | TGTGCCAGCAGTTTAAGCGGGTTAAGCTCCTACAATGAGCAGTTCTTC | CASSLSGLSSYNEQFF
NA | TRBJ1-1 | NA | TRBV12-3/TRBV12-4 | TGTGCCAGCAGCCAAGACGGGGTAGTGGGGCCCAGACGGGACGCTGAAGCTCTCTTT | CASSQDGVVGPRRDAEALF
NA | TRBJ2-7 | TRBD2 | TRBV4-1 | TGCGCCAGCAGCCGGGGAGCGGGAGGGTACGAGCAGTACTTC | CASSRGAGGYEQYF
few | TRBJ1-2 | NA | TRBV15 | TGTGCCACCAGCAGAGAAGCCGGGACACCCTATGGCTACACCTTC | CATSREAGTPYGYTF
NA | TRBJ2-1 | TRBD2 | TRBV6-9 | TGTGCCAGCAGTTACGGGAGGGGTGGGGATGAGCAGTTCTTC | CASSYGRGGDEQFF
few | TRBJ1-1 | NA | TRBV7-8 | TGTGCCAGCAGCTTCTCAAACCAGCTGAACACTGAAGCTTTCTTT | CASSFSNQLNTEAFF
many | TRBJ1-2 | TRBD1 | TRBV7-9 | TGTGCCAGCAGTTATACAGGGGAACGGCTGGGCGGCTACACCTTC | CASSYTGERLGGYTF
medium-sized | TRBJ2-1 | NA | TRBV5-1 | TGCGCCAGCAGCTTGGGCACTAGCAATGAGCAGTTCTTC | CASSLGTSNEQFF
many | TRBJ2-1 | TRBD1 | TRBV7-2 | TGTGCCAGCAGCTTAGACAGGGGGCGTCACAATGAGCAGTTCTTC | CASSLDRGRHNEQFF
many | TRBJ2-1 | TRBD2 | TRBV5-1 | TGCGCCAGCAGCTTGGATGGGACTAGCGGAGGTTATGAGCAGTTCTTC | CASSLDGTSGGYEQFF